This T cell receptor (beta chain) was recorded in a study of cytomegalovirus exposure and HLA in healthy donors. Study outcomes and limitations: A list of 150 or so TCR beta chains associated with cytomegalovirus was given.

The table came from immunoSEQ multiplex PCR; TCRdb's copy has only in-frame clones and leaves some out. The sample carries around 69,000 clones, over 95% recorded once. Germline V CDR1 and CDR2: MGHRA, YSYEKL. V lost 3 bases to trimming and J lost 4 bases; unmatched junction nucleotides: 11. This CDR3 contains 16 residues. About this clone itself: Its antigen is unknown.

This clonotype was obtained from a woman aged 18-29 years in good health and CMV-seropositive. The V and J genes are TRBV4-1 and TRBJ2-7; 8 bases fit TRBD2. The sample was PBMCs. CDR3 loop: CASSHLSPGLGYEQYF. The CDR3, as DNA: TGCGCCAGCAGCCACCTTAGTCCGGGACTAGGGTACGAGCAGTACTTC.